The 30 T cell receptor beta chains given below trace back to one sample, sequenced in a study of chemoradiotherapy in HPV16-positive cancers. TCRdb's table, derived via immunoSEQ multiplex PCR, lists solely in-frame clones and lacks some. In the table there are roughly 9,800 clones, 65% to 70% of which are singletons. This specimen was taken from a patient who underwent chemoradiotherapy. Source of these receptors: a human donor with HPV-associated anogenital cancer.

The chain has TRBV7-9 and TRBJ1-4, with D perhaps TRBD1 (5 bases). CDR1 is SEHNR, CDR2 FQNEAQ, per germline (reference sequence). This CDR3 region has 16 residues. The V gene lost 6 bases and the J gene lost 0 bases, with 14 bases spanning the gap. The CDR3: CASRWGGTATNEKLFF. Here the CDR3 DNA reads TGTGCCAGCAGATGGGGGGGGACTGCAACTAATGAAAAACTGTTTTTT.

The genes are TRBV7-8 and TRBJ1-1, with D uncertain. The germline V gene has CDR1 SGHVS and CDR2 FQNEAQ. This CDR3 has 13 residues. Trimming took off 1 base at V and 4 bases at J, with 7 bases between the two ends. CDR3 loop: CASSLVESTEAFF. DNA of the CDR3: TGTGCCAGCAGCTTAGTTGAAAGCACTGAAGCTTTCTTT.

This clone was counted once. The V gene is TRBV5-1, the J gene TRBJ2-5; 12 bases map to TRBD2. The germline V gene has CDR1 SGHRS and CDR2 YFSETQ. The trim removed 4 bases at V and 1 base at J, leaving 2 bases unmatched. This CDR3 has 15 residues. CDR3 DNA sequence: TGCGCCAGCAGCCTGGGACTAGCGGGCCAAGAGACCCAGTACTTC. As protein: CASSLGLAGQETQYF.

J is TRBJ2-7 and V is TRBV7-9, with 7 bases matching TRBD1. CDR3 length: 14 residues. V shed 6 bases, J shed 2 bases, and the junction held 7 bases outside the gene matches. Germline V CDR1 and CDR2: SEHNR, FQNEAQ (reference sequence). The CDR3, as DNA: TGTGCCAGCAGTCTGGGACAGTCCCCCTACGAGCAGTACTTC. This sequence encodes CASSLGQSPYEQYF.

This CDR3 is CASSLDVGGAGYNEQFF. The CDR3 DNA reads as TGTGCCAGCAGCTTAGACGTTGGGGGGGCGGGGTACAATGAGCAGTTCTTC. This chain connects TRBV7-9 to TRBJ2-1; D might be TRBD2 (7 bases). CDR1 SEHNR and CDR2 FQNEAQ come from the germline V gene (reference sequence). The V and J ends lost 1 base and 4 bases respectively, with 17 bases between them. This CDR3 is built from 17 residues.

The rearrangement joins TRBV5-6 to TRBJ2-4; the match to TRBD1 covers 7 bases. V trimming: 3 bases; J trimming: 0 bases; junction bases outside the gene matches: 12. CDR1 and CDR2 (germline): SGHDT, YYEEEE. The CDR3 runs 18 residues. The CDR3 loop is CASSYRDRQRLAKNIQYF. The CDR3 nucleotides read TGTGCCAGCAGCTACCGGGACAGACAAAGACTAGCCAAAAACATTCAGTACTTC.

This clone has only a few counts. The gene calls are TRBV7-2 and TRBJ1-3; 8 bases are shared with TRBD1. In germline, CDR1 is SGHTA, CDR2 FQGNSA. CDR3 size: 16 residues. The ends lost 4 bases at V and 3 bases at J; junction bases unmatched: 8. This CDR3 reads CASSSSGGVYGNTIYF. CDR3 nucleotides: TGTGCCAGCAGCTCTTCAGGGGGCGTATATGGAAACACCATATATTTT.

This chain uses TRBV25-1 with TRBJ2-2, with D possibly matching TRBD2 (7 bases). V was pared by 3 bases and J by 4 bases, with 12 bases between. The CDR3 is 15 amino acids. CDR1 and CDR2 from the germline V gene are MGHDK and SYGVNS. The CDR3 here is CASSDRGALTGELFF. Here the CDR3 DNA reads TGTGCCAGCAGTGATCGGGGGGCCCTCACCGGGGAGCTGTTTTTT.

J is TRBJ2-5 and V is TRBV5-1; D ambiguous. V lost 2 bases, J lost 1 base, and 0 bases lay in between. This CDR3 comprises 11 residues. CDR1 is SGHRS, CDR2 YFSETQ, per germline. The CDR3 sequence: CASSFQETQYF. The CDR3 DNA reads as TGCGCCAGCAGCTTCCAAGAGACCCAGTACTTC.

The chain employs TRBV4-2 and TRBJ1-3; D gene unclear. V lost 0 bases and J lost 0, with 9 bases in between. The germline V gene has CDR1 LGHNA and CDR2 YNFKEQ. This CDR3 contains 16 residues. CDR3 nucleotides: TGTGCCAGCAGCCAAGATTTGGCAGACTCTGGAAACACCATATATTTT. Protein: CASSQDLADSGNTIYF.

This clone was picked up a small number of times. The V call is TRBV11-2, the J call TRBJ2-6; 13 nucleotides agree with TRBD2. Germline V gives CDR1 SGHAT, CDR2 FQNNGV. This CDR3 has 19 residues. The J segment lost 0 bases and the V segment lost 5 bases, leaving 7 bases of the junction unmatched. The CDR3 bases are TGTGCCAGCAGCCGGACTAGCGGGGGCCTTACCTCTGGGGCCAACGTCCTGACTTTC. This codes for CASSRTSGGLTSGANVLTF.

The chain couples TRBV5-1 to TRBJ2-5, with D perhaps given as TRBD1 or TRBD2 (5 bases each). The V gene's germline CDR1 is SGHRS and CDR2 YFSETQ. V lost 4 bases, J lost 4 bases, and 17 bases lay in between. The CDR3 spans 15 residues. The CDR3 DNA reads as TGCGCCAGCAGCCCCACCGTAGGGGCGGGAGAGACCCAGTACTTC. This encodes CASSPTVGAGETQYF.

The gene calls are TRBV7-2 and TRBJ1-3; D is unresolved. The V gene's germline CDR1 is SGHTA and CDR2 FQGNSA. The CDR3 spans 15 residues. Deletions cut 5 bases from V and 4 bases from J, with 15 bases between. The CDR3 loop is CASSLNARIGNTIYF. The CDR3 nucleotides read TGTGCCAGCAGCCTAAACGCTCGGATCGGAAACACCATATATTTT.

A few counts support this clone. The DNA for the CDR3 is TGTGCCAGTAGTACCGGGACAGGGGCGTCATTGCGTGGCTACACCTTC. It translates to CASSTGTGASLRGYTF. V usage is TRBV19 and J usage is TRBJ1-2; TRBD1 agrees at 10 bases. The germline V gene encodes CDR1 LNHDA and CDR2 SQIVND (reference sequence). J gave up 7 bases and V 4 bases, and 12 bases lay outside the gene matches. The CDR3 totals 16 residues. The full variable domain, its missing parts supplied by reference TRBV19 and TRBJ1-2, is DGGITQSPKYLFRKEGQNVTLSCEQNLNHDAMYWYRQDPGQGLRLIYYSQIVNDFQKGDIAEGYSVSREKKESFPLTVTSAQKNPTAFYLCASSTGTGASLRGYTFGSGTRLTVV.

This chain uses TRBV27 with TRBJ1-5; D is ambiguous. Germline-derived CDR1 and CDR2 are MNHEY and SMNVEV (reference sequence). The CDR3 loop spans 12 amino acids. Deletions cut 6 bases from V and 1 base from J, with 4 bases between. The CDR3 region has the DNA TGTGCCAGCAGCACCAGCAATCAGCCCCAGCATTTT. Its translation is CASSTSNQPQHF.

The chain carries TRBV29-1 and TRBJ2-1, with TRBD1 matching 9 bases. Germline V gives CDR1 SQVTM, CDR2 ANQGSEA. V gave up 4 bases and J gave up 4 bases; unmatched junction bases: 5. This CDR3 region has 14 residues. This chain's CDR3 is CSVGTGAFYNEQFF. The CDR3 region has the DNA TGCAGCGTTGGGACAGGGGCCTTTTACAATGAGCAGTTCTTC.

V is TRBV11-2 and J is TRBJ1-2; D possibly corresponds to TRBD1 (5 bases). V shed 5 bases and J shed 2 bases, with 9 bases lying between them. Germline V gives CDR1 SGHAT, CDR2 FQNNGV. CDR3 length: 13 residues. In nucleotides, the CDR3 is TGTGCCAGCAGCACCGACAGAAACTATGGCTACACCTTC. It encodes CASSTDRNYGYTF.

This chain uses TRBV6-5 with TRBJ1-5, with 9 bases fitting TRBD1. J gave up 4 bases and V 6 bases, and 4 bases lay outside the gene matches. Germline V CDR1 and CDR2: MNHEY, SVGAGI. CDR3 length equals 14 residues. Here the CDR3 reads CASRRQGGNQPQHF. CDR3 nucleotide sequence: TGTGCCAGCAGGCGACAGGGGGGGAATCAGCCCCAGCATTTT.

The chain employs TRBV7-9 and TRBJ2-1; D is uncertain. The germline V and J ends were trimmed by 5 bases and 7 bases, with 18 bases remaining between them. Germline V gene sequence: CDR1 SEHNR, CDR2 FQNEAQ (reference sequence). The CDR3 is made up of 15 amino acids. DNA of the CDR3: TGTGCCAGCAGCACCGCAAGGACCCCATCGAATGAGCAGTTCTTC. Translated, it gives CASSTARTPSNEQFF.

This clone has only one observation. The chain employs TRBV30 and TRBJ2-5, with TRBD2 identical over 13 bases. V was pared by 5 bases and J by 5 bases, with 5 bases of the junction left unmatched. Germline values: CDR1 GTSNPN, CDR2 SVGIG (reference sequence). This CDR3 is 14 amino acids long. The CDR3 coding sequence is TGTGCCTGGGGGGGACTAGCGGGGAGGGAGACCCAGTACTTC. This translates into CAWGGLAGRETQYF.

The V call is TRBV7-9, the J call TRBJ2-1; the D is unclear. The ends were cut back, 3 bases at V and 4 bases at J, with 4 bases in the middle. This CDR3 contains 12 residues. Germline lookup yields CDR1 SEHNR and CDR2 FQNEAQ (reference sequence). In nucleotides, the CDR3 is TGTGCCAGCAGCTTTAGGTACAATGAGCAGTTCTTC. Its translation is CASSFRYNEQFF.

This clone showed up just a few times. The chain couples TRBV2 to TRBJ2-7; tentatively, D is TRBD1 (6 bases). The CDR3 is 13 amino acids. Trimming removed 5 bases at V and 3 bases at J, with 11 bases between. Germline V gives CDR1 SNHLY, CDR2 FYNNEI. CDR3 in DNA: TGTGCCAGCAGTCGGGACACGAACTACGAGCAGTACTTC. Translating gives CASSRDTNYEQYF.

V gene TRBV19 combines with J gene TRBJ1-6; TRBD1 matches at 8 bases. The CDR3 consists of 18 residues. V lost 4 bases and J lost 0; bases outside the gene matches: 8. Germline CDR1 and CDR2: LNHDA and SQIVND (reference sequence). The CDR3: CASSTDRDLLSYNSPLHF. The CDR3 nucleotides read TGTGCCAGTAGTACGGACAGGGACCTCCTCTCCTATAATTCACCCCTCCACTTT.

This chain links TRBV6-5 with TRBJ1-4, with D tentatively TRBD1 (5 bases). CDR1 MNHEY and CDR2 SVGAGI come from the germline V gene. CDR3 length: 14 residues. The ends were cut back, 2 bases at V and 7 bases at J, with 11 bases in the middle. Here the CDR3 DNA reads TGTGCCAGCAGTTACGGGCAGGGCTTTGAAAAACTGTTTTTT. Amino acid sequence: CASSYGQGFEKLFF.

V gene TRBV27 combines with J gene TRBJ2-3; TRBD1 aligns across 7 bases. CDR1 and CDR2 from the germline V gene are MNHEY and SMNVEV (reference sequence). The CDR3 length is 16 residues. V dropped 5 bases and J dropped 10; count of bases not matched to a gene: 18. CDR3 protein: CASSPRDREHDLAQYF. The CDR3 DNA follows: TGTGCCAGCAGTCCCCGGGACAGAGAACACGATTTGGCGCAGTATTTT.

This chain links TRBV28 with TRBJ2-2, with 8 bases identical to TRBD1. J lost 3 bases, V lost 7 bases, and 13 bases had no gene match. The CDR3 loop spans 17 amino acids. The germline V gene encodes CDR1 MDHEN and CDR2 SYDVKM. CDR3: CASIASPGGSDTGELFF. The CDR3 bases are TGTGCCAGCATCGCATCCCCAGGGGGCTCGGACACCGGGGAGCTGTTTTTT.

The genes are TRBV19 and TRBJ2-1; 9 nucleotides match TRBD1. Germline CDR1 and CDR2: LNHDA and SQIVND (reference sequence). The CDR3 contains 15 residues. V lost 5 bases, J lost 3 bases, and 5 bases stayed unmatched. DNA of the CDR3: TGTGCCAGTAGTGACCGGGACAGGGTCTACAATGAGCAGTTCTTC. It specifies CASSDRDRVYNEQFF.

This rearrangement joins TRBV2 to TRBJ2-4; D might be TRBD2 (6 bases). The V end lost 2 bases, the J end lost 0 bases, and 8 bases lay between the germline ends. Germline CDR1 SNHLY, CDR2 FYNNEI. The CDR3 has 15 residues. As DNA, the CDR3 is TGTGCCAGCAGTGAAAGGGGACTAGCCAAAAACATTCAGTACTTC. Translation gives CASSERGLAKNIQYF.

This chain connects TRBV18 to TRBJ1-2; unclear D gene. CDR1 is KGHSH and CDR2 is LQKENI in the germline V gene. The V and J ends lost 8 bases and 3 bases respectively, with 13 bases between them. The CDR3 totals 13 residues. The CDR3 nucleotides are TGTGCCAGCACGGGCGGGGTCTACTATGGCTACACCTTC. It encodes CASTGGVYYGYTF. The full variable domain, rest sourced from reference TRBV18 and TRBJ1-2, is NAGVMQNPRHLVRRRGQEARLRCSPMKGHSHVYWYRQLPEEGLKFMVYLQKENIIDESGMPKERFSAEFPKEGPSILRIQQVVRGDSAAYFCASTGGVYYGYTFGSGTRLTVV.

This clone was observed a single time. The chain combines TRBV5-1 with TRBJ2-1; TRBD2 matches at 15 bases. The CDR3 sequence is 17 residues long. The V and J ends lost 4 bases and 3 bases, in that order; junction bases with no gene match: 5. Germline CDR1 is SGHRS and CDR2 is YFSETQ. The CDR3 DNA reads TGCGCCAGCAGCCCGGGACTAGCGGGGGGATTCTACAATGAGCAGTTCTTC. Amino acids: CASSPGLAGGFYNEQFF.